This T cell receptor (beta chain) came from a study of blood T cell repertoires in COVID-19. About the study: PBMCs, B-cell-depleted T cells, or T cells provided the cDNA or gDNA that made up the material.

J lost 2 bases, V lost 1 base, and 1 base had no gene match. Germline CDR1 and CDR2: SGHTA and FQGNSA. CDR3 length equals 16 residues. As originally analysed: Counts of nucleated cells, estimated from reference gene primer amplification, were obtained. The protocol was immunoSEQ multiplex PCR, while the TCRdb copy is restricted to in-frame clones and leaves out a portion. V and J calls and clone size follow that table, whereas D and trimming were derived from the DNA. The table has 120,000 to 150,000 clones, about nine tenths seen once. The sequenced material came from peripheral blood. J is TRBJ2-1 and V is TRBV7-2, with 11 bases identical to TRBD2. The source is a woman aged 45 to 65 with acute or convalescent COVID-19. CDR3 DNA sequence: TGTGCCAGCAGCTTAGTACTAGCGGGAGCCTACAATGAGCAGTTCTTC. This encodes CASSLVLAGAYNEQFF.